This T cell receptor (beta chain) is from a study of shared clonotypes between healthy human individuals. The length of the CDR3 is 10 residues. V lost 4 bases and J 7 bases, leaving 4 bases between the germline ends. Germline V gene data show CDR1 as MNHNS and CDR2 as SASEGT. It was about 180 ng DNA, 31,000 or so T cell genomes, that sorted-subset replicate PCRs used. Here immunoSEQ multiplex PCR was the method, and the copy in TCRdb shows in-frame clones only, minus some. Counted here are about 1 million clones, approximately 80% occurring once; the ten biggest clones make up 0.52%. This clone was seen at least ten times.

This chain joins TRBV6-1 and TRBJ1-2; D unclear. The clonotype originates from a man between 18 and 29 years old in good health. Some clones in this sample may be carry-over from other donors' samples. Sequenced: memory CD4+ T cells from PBMCs. The sample's subset: CD45RA-negative fraction. The CDR3 here is CASSGFGYTF. Here the CDR3 DNA reads TGTGCCAGCAGTGGTTTTGGCTACACCTTC.